The T cell receptor (beta chain) under discussion was sequenced for a study of OX40 agonist ivuxolimab in advanced cancers. Looking at the study overall: Partial responses were achieved by three patients, of whom one had hepatocellular carcinoma and two had cutaneous melanoma.

The study, taken as a whole, reports: The expanded peripheral T cells' antigen specificity was not determined. In the 0.1-3.0 mg/kg groups, partial responders showed among the lowest expansion.

Some clones are missing from TCRdb's copy, which holds only in-frame ones; the method was immunoSEQ multiplex PCR. The sample carries approximately 87,000 clones, around nine tenths recorded once. With regard to this clone: Antigen: not known.

Any history of autoimmune disease or systemic immunosuppression disqualified patients. Specimen: CD4+ or CD8+ T cells sorted from blood, collected in a trial of the OX40 agonist ivuxolimab. The TCR sequence derives from an adult with an advanced solid tumor such as melanoma, head and neck, liver or kidney cancer.

CDR3 DNA sequence: TGTGCCAGCAGCTTAGTGTGGCGGGCTGGCTACACCTTC. Translating it yields CASSLVWRAGYTF. The chain has TRBV13 and TRBJ1-2; D is ambiguous. The CDR3 sequence is 13 residues long. The V gene's germline CDR1 is PRHDT and CDR2 FYEKMQ (reference sequence). The ends were cut back, 1 base at V and 7 bases at J, with 10 bases in the middle.